This T cell receptor beta chain was sequenced for a study of control samples from healthy donors and cancer patients. The protocol was immunoSEQ multiplex PCR, while the TCRdb copy is restricted to in-frame clones and leaves out a portion. The sample lists approximately 50,000 clones, approximately 87% occurring once. The CDR3 consists of 15 residues. V lost 6 bases, J lost 4 bases, and 19 bases lay in between. Germline CDR1 reads LNHDA; CDR2 reads SQIVND (reference sequence). This sequence joins TRBV19 and TRBJ2-7; D is possibly TRBD1 or TRBD2 (5 bases each). This receptor was obtained from a woman in her sixties with lung cancer. The sample was PBMCs. The CDR3 bases are TGTGCCAGTAGCGCCTATCCAGGGAGCCCGTACGAGCAGTACTTC. It specifies CASSAYPGSPYEQYF.